Following are 21 T cell receptor beta chains from one sample sequenced in a study of blood T cell repertoires in COVID-19. Assay used: immunoSEQ multiplex PCR; TCRdb lists only in-frame clones, some missing. The sample shows around 72,000 clones, roughly 90% of them seen only once. The sample was peripheral blood. All receptors come from a man in his fifties with acute or convalescent COVID-19.

This chain joins TRBV6-5 and TRBJ1-1, with a weak D call TRBD1 (6 bases). The V and J ends lost 6 bases and 6 bases respectively, with 14 bases between them. The CDR3 extends over 13 amino acids. Germline V gene data show CDR1 as MNHEY and CDR2 as SVGAGI. CDR3 sequence reads: CASSRRTVSEAFF. CDR3 DNA: TGTGCCAGCAGCAGGAGGACAGTCTCTGAAGCTTTCTTT.

The chain couples TRBV27 to TRBJ2-3; 7 nucleotides line up with TRBD1. This CDR3 has 14 amino acids. Trimming cost V 6 bases and J 6 bases; bases outside gene matches: 9. Germline CDR1 MNHEY, CDR2 SMNVEV (reference sequence). The DNA of the CDR3 is TGTGCCAGCAGGATAACAGGGGCGCGGGATACGCAGTATTTT. Protein: CASRITGARDTQYF.

This clone was picked up one time. The gene calls are TRBV7-2 and TRBJ1-2; 8 bases fit TRBD1. Germline CDR1 reads SGHTA; CDR2 reads FQGNSA. This CDR3 contains 14 residues. With V trimmed by 1 base and J by 4 bases, 2 bases remained unmatched. The CDR3 protein is CASSLGQGAYGYTF. In DNA form, the CDR3 reads TGTGCCAGCAGCTTAGGGCAGGGGGCCTATGGCTACACCTTC.

The V call is TRBV10-2, the J call TRBJ2-7; TRBD1 might be the D (5 bases). The CDR3 length is 12 residues. Germline assignment: CDR1 WSHSY and CDR2 SAAADI. The V and J ends lost 8 bases and 5 bases respectively, with 13 bases between them. The CDR3 loop reads CASGAVPHEQYF. DNA for the CDR3: TGCGCCAGCGGGGCAGTCCCCCACGAGCAGTACTTC.

The V call is TRBV5-6, the J call TRBJ2-7; unclear D gene. In germline, CDR1 is SGHDT, CDR2 YYEEEE. The CDR3 has 14 residues. The V and J ends lost 4 bases and 0 bases respectively, with 11 bases between them. The CDR3 DNA sequence: TGTGCCAGCAGCCTCCCGGTACCCTCCTACGAGCAGTACTTC. Protein product: CASSLPVPSYEQYF.

This clone has more than one count but fewer than ten. The genes are TRBV7-3 and TRBJ1-1; D not certain. This CDR3 has 13 residues. The germline V gene has CDR1 SGHTA and CDR2 FQGTGA. Between the trimmed V and J ends, which lost 5 bases and 1 base, there was a span of 8 bases. CDR3 sequence: CASSTQENTEAFF. Written as DNA, the CDR3 is TGTGCCAGCAGCACTCAGGAGAACACTGAAGCTTTCTTT.

This clone came up once. The chain is built from TRBV18 and TRBJ2-1; 7 nucleotides align to TRBD1. CDR3 length: 15 residues. Germline V gene sequence: CDR1 KGHSH, CDR2 LQKENI. The ends lost 0 bases at V and 2 bases at J; junction bases unmatched: 1. Here the CDR3 DNA reads TGTGCCAGCTCACCACCAGGGGGCGCCTACAATGAGCAGTTCTTC. It translates to CASSPPGGAYNEQFF. The full variable domain, its missing parts supplied by reference TRBV18 and TRBJ2-1, is NAGVMQNPRHLVRRRGQEARLRCSPMKGHSHVYWYRQLPEEGLKFMVYLQKENIIDESGMPKERFSAEFPKEGPSILRIQQVVRGDSAAYFCASSPPGGAYNEQFFGPGTRLTVL.

CDR3 nucleotide sequence: TGTGCCAGCAGCTTAGGCAGGAACTATGGCTACACCTTC. Translating it yields CASSLGRNYGYTF. The chain uses TRBV7-2 and TRBJ1-2; D is ambiguous. Trimming stripped 1 base from V and 2 bases from J, with 5 bases between. Germline V CDR1 and CDR2: SGHTA, FQGNSA. This CDR3 is 13 amino acids long.

V usage is TRBV6-5 and J usage is TRBJ1-1; D might be TRBD1 (6 bases). The germline V gene encodes CDR1 MNHEY and CDR2 SVGAGI. The CDR3 has 14 amino acids. Between the trimmed V and J ends, which lost 6 bases and 0 bases, there was a span of 11 bases. The CDR3 protein is CASSPSGVNTEAFF. Here the CDR3 DNA reads TGTGCCAGCAGCCCATCAGGGGTGAACACTGAAGCTTTCTTT.

The chain links TRBV5-1 to TRBJ2-7, with TRBD2 matching over 8 bases. CDR3 length: 16 residues. V shed 3 bases and J 0 bases; nucleotides not matched to a gene: 8. Germline V gene data show CDR1 as SGHRS and CDR2 as YFSETQ. For the CDR3, the DNA is TGCGCCAGCAGCTCGAAAAGCGGGGGAAGCTCCTACGAGCAGTACTTC. Translation: CASSSKSGGSSYEQYF. Full variable domain (missing parts from reference TRBV5-1 and TRBJ2-7): KAGVTQTPRYLIKTRGQQVTLSCSPISGHRSVSWYQQTPGQGLQFLFEYFSETQRNKGNFPGRFSGRQFSNSRSEMNVSTLELGDSALYLCASSSKSGGSSYEQYFGPGTRLTVT.

This chain uses TRBV27 with TRBJ1-2; D is ambiguous. Germline V gene data show CDR1 as MNHEY and CDR2 as SMNVEV (reference sequence). Trimming removed 2 bases at V and 0 bases at J, with 7 bases between. CDR3 length: 14 residues. CDR3 nucleotides: TGTGCCAGCAGTTTAAGGAGTTCTAACTATGGCTACACCTTC. It yields the protein CASSLRSSNYGYTF.

This sequence joins TRBV7-2 and TRBJ1-4; D is ambiguous. This CDR3 is 14 amino acids long. Trimming removed 5 bases from V and 6 bases from J, with 13 bases in between. The germline CDR1 and CDR2 sequences are SGHTA and FQGNSA. The CDR3 sequence is CASSTPLAHEKLFF. CDR3 sequence (DNA): TGTGCCAGCAGCACGCCCCTGGCCCATGAAAAACTGTTTTTT.

The rearrangement joins TRBV7-9 to TRBJ2-5; 9 bases line up with TRBD2. This CDR3 comprises 15 residues. Germline lookup yields CDR1 SEHNR and CDR2 FQNEAQ (reference sequence). The ends lost 5 bases at V and 5 bases at J; junction bases unmatched: 9. CDR3 residues: CASSRRLAGSETQYF. DNA for the CDR3: TGTGCCAGCAGCCGGCGGCTAGCGGGGTCTGAGACCCAGTACTTC.

The chain has TRBV19 and TRBJ2-7; D possibly corresponds to TRBD2 (5 bases). V was shortened by 7 bases and J by 0 bases, with 13 bases between the two germline ends. This CDR3 is 14 amino acids long. Germline loops: CDR1 LNHDA, CDR2 SQIVND (reference sequence). CDR3 amino acids: CASKRAVSSYEQYF. The CDR3 region has the DNA TGTGCCAGTAAGAGAGCGGTGAGCTCCTACGAGCAGTACTTC.

The V and J genes are TRBV10-3 and TRBJ2-2; D unresolved. Germline CDR1 and CDR2: ENHRY and SYGVKD. The CDR3 covers 12 residues. V shed 10 bases and J shed 4 bases, with 10 bases lying between them. Written as DNA, the CDR3 is TGTGCCACCCACAGTTCCACCGGGGAGCTGTTTTTT. It is translated as CATHSSTGELFF.

This clone is a singleton in its sample. CDR3 coding DNA: TGCAGCGTTCCGGATAAGACAAACTCCTACGAGCAGTACTTC. This sequence encodes CSVPDKTNSYEQYF. This chain connects TRBV29-1 to TRBJ2-7; D gene ambiguous. Germline V gene lookup returns CDR1 SQVTM and CDR2 ANQGSEA. The CDR3 covers 14 residues. Trimming shortened V by 5 bases and J by 0 bases, and 14 bases separated the two germline ends.

J is TRBJ2-5 and V is TRBV2, with TRBD1 identical over 8 bases. J was trimmed by 3 bases and V by 3 bases; bases with no gene match: 3. This CDR3 is 14 amino acids long. The germline V gene encodes CDR1 SNHLY and CDR2 FYNNEI. DNA for the CDR3: TGTGCCAGCAGTGAGTTACAGGGGGAAGAGACCCAGTACTTC. It yields the protein CASSELQGEETQYF.

The rearrangement links TRBV5-1 to TRBJ2-7; no clear D. CDR1 and CDR2 from the germline V gene are SGHRS and YFSETQ. The length of the CDR3 is 14 residues. V was shortened by 0 bases and J by 3 bases, with 10 bases between the two germline ends. CDR3 loop: CASSLGNPSYEQYF. The CDR3 DNA sequence: TGCGCCAGCAGCTTGGGGAATCCTAGCTACGAGCAGTACTTC.

V gene TRBV6-6 combines with J gene TRBJ1-2, with D tentatively TRBD1 (6 bases). Germline CDR1 MNHNY, CDR2 SVGAGI (reference sequence). There are 15 residues in the CDR3. V lost 5 bases to trimming and J lost 2 bases, with 15 bases between them. The CDR3 protein is CASSPARGGNYGYTF. The CDR3 nucleotides are TGTGCCAGCAGTCCGGCGAGGGGGGGGAACTATGGCTACACCTTC.

This chain uses TRBV7-9 with TRBJ2-2; tentatively, D is TRBD2 (6 bases). Trimming cost V 5 bases and J 4 bases, with 8 bases left between them. The V gene's germline CDR1 is SEHNR and CDR2 FQNEAQ (reference sequence). This CDR3 spans 13 amino acids. As DNA, the CDR3 is TGTGCCAGCAGCCATAGCGGCACCGGGGAGCTGTTTTTT. It encodes CASSHSGTGELFF.

In its sample, this clone was seen once. The rearrangement links TRBV9 to TRBJ1-2, with 10 bases lining up with TRBD1. Germline values: CDR1 SGDLS, CDR2 YYNGEE. The CDR3 is 16 residues long. After removal of 4 bases from V and 5 bases from J, the junction contained 11 bases not matched to a gene. DNA of the CDR3: TGTGCCAGCAGCTCTTATACCGGGACAGGGGATTATGGCTACACCTTC. It codes for CASSSYTGTGDYGYTF.